The rows below give T cell receptor beta chains drawn from one sample of a study of shared clonotypes between healthy human individuals. Profiling relied on immunoSEQ multiplex PCR, and the TCRdb table lists in-frame clones only, not all of them. Of around 500,000 clones detected, 60% to 80% appear once; the ten largest clones hold 12%. The specimen was PBMCs. Source of these receptors: a woman between 40 and 50 years old in good health. Some clones in this sample may be carry-over from other donors' samples. Each CDR3 is given with its conserved first and last residue. A D gene is named only where the DNA matches it firmly. Rows may omit the clone size; those that give it use once, few, many or a size class.

d_call	j_call	v_call	clone_size	cdr3_aa	cdr3_nt
TRBD2	TRBJ2-3	TRBV4-3	.	CASSQGLAGAPTDTQYF	TGCGCCAGCAGCCAAGGGCTAGCGGGCGCCCCCACAGATACGCAGTATTTT
TRBD2	TRBJ2-2	TRBV10-3	.	CAISEGWRASGNRGELFF	TGTGCCATCAGTGAAGGGTGGCGGGCTAGCGGGAATCGCGGGGAGCTGTTTTTT
.	TRBJ1-5	TRBV7-8	.	CASSLYRRGYGNQPQHF	TGTGCCAGCAGCTTATACCGAAGGGGATACGGCAATCAGCCCCAGCATTTT
.	TRBJ1-5	TRBV7-9	.	CASSLFPGQGNQPQHF	TGTGCCAGCAGCTTATTTCCAGGGCAGGGCAATCAGCCCCAGCATTTT
TRBD1	TRBJ2-7	TRBV30	many	CAWSINRGEQYF	TGTGCCTGGAGTATTAACAGGGGCGAGCAGTACTTC
.	TRBJ2-7	TRBV29-1	.	CSVVMGNPYEQYF	TGCAGCGTTGTTATGGGGAATCCCTACGAGCAGTACTTC
TRBD1	TRBJ1-2	TRBV6-5	.	CASSKNRGQGYTF	TGTGCCAGCAGTAAGAACAGGGGGCAAGGCTACACCTTC
.	TRBJ1-1	TRBV5-1	few	CASSLAGGLNTEAFF	TGCGCCAGCAGCTTGGCCGGGGGTTTGAACACTGAAGCTTTCTTT
.	TRBJ1-2	TRBV29-1	once	CSVGGGPSNYGYTF	TGCAGCGTTGGGGGGGGCCCTTCTAACTATGGCTACACCTTC
.	TRBJ2-4	TRBV29-1	.	CSVGASGGTKNIQYF	TGCAGCGTTGGTGCGTCTGGGGGGACCAAAAACATTCAGTACTTC
TRBD1	TRBJ1-5	TRBV7-2	few	CASSPGTGGFQPQHF	TGTGCCAGCAGCCCGGGGACAGGGGGCTTTCAGCCCCAGCATTTT
.	TRBJ1-2	TRBV7-9	.	CASSQDTIYGYTF	TGTGCCAGCAGCCAGGACACGATCTATGGCTACACCTTC
.	TRBJ2-5	TRBV5-4	.	CASSADTGTIVRETQYF	TGTGCCAGCAGCGCAGATACAGGGACGATTGTTCGTGAGACCCAGTACTTC
TRBD2	TRBJ2-7	TRBV19	.	CASSSTWTSLYEQYF	TGTGCCAGTAGCTCGACTTGGACTAGCCTTTACGAGCAGTACTTC
.	TRBJ1-1	TRBV7-9	.	CASSSLWGEAFF	TGTGCCAGCAGCTCCTTATGGGGTGAAGCTTTCTTT
.	TRBJ2-4	TRBV30	once	CAWSVGKNIQYF	TGTGCCTGGAGTGTAGGTAAAAACATTCAGTACTTC
.	TRBJ2-6	TRBV9	.	CASSPRQTTYSGANVLTF	TGTGCCAGCAGCCCCCGACAGACTACCTACTCTGGGGCCAACGTCCTGACTTTC
TRBD1	TRBJ2-1	TRBV11-2	.	CASSSLRDRGRLPYNEQFF	TGTGCCAGCAGCTCCCTCCGGGACAGGGGGCGCTTACCTTACAATGAGCAGTTCTTC
.	TRBJ1-5	TRBV30	once	CAWSAADNQPRHF	TGTGCCTGGAGTGCGGCAGACAATCAGCCCCGGCATTTT
TRBD2	TRBJ2-1	TRBV19	.	CASSLRTSGILSSYNEQFF	TGTGCCAGTAGTTTACGGACTAGCGGGATACTTAGCTCCTACAATGAGCAGTTCTTC